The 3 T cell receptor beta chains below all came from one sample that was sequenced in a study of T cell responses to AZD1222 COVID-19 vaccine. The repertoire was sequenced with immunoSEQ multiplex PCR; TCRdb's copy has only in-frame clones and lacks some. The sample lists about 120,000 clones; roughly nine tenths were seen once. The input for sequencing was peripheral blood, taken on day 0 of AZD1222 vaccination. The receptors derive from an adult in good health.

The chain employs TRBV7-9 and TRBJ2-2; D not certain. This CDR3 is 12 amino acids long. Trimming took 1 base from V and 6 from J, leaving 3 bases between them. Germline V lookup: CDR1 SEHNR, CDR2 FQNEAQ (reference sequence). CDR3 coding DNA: TGTGCCAGCAGCTTAGATTCCGGGGAGCTGTTTTTT. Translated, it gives CASSLDSGELFF.

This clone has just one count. The CDR3 nucleotides read TGTGCCTGGGACAGTTTTAGCAATCAGCCCCAGCATTTT. This gives the protein CAWDSFSNQPQHF. V gene TRBV30 combines with J gene TRBJ1-5, with D perhaps matching TRBD1 (5 bases). CDR1 and CDR2 (germline): GTSNPN, SVGIG (reference sequence). The V and J ends lost 5 bases and 0 bases respectively, with 8 bases between them. The CDR3 is 13 residues long.

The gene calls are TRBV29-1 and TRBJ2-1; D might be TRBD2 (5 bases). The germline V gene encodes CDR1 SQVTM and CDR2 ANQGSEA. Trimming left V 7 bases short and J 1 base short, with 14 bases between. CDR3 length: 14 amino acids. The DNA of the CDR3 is TGCAGCGATAGCGCGGGCCCATCCTACAATGAGCAGTTCTTC. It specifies CSDSAGPSYNEQFF.